This TCR beta chain was sequenced for a study of T cells in Graves' hyperthyroidism and ophthalmopathy. The TCR beta CDR3 regions underwent amplification using RNA transcripts as the source. Primed by the HTBI set, a first-round RT-PCR was run on the TCR CDR3. MiXCR was run by TCRdb on the multiplex PCR reads, yielding one entry per CDR3 protein. The repertoire holds around 580,000 distinct CDR3 sequences, about 45% seen once, with around 7.7% in the top ten. The junction had 1 base not matched to a gene; V was cut back by 3 bases and J by 3 bases. Germline CDR1 reads SQVTM; CDR2 reads ANQGSEA. The CDR3 runs to 13 residues.

The chain links TRBV29-1 to TRBJ2-2; 7 bases are shared with TRBD1. The clonotype was recovered from a woman aged 18 to 35 with Graves' hyperthyroidism. What was sequenced was peripheral blood or thyroid tissue (not recorded which). The CDR3 DNA reads TGCAGCGTTGATGGGACAGACACCGGGGAGCTGTTTTTT. This codes for CSVDGTDTGELFF.